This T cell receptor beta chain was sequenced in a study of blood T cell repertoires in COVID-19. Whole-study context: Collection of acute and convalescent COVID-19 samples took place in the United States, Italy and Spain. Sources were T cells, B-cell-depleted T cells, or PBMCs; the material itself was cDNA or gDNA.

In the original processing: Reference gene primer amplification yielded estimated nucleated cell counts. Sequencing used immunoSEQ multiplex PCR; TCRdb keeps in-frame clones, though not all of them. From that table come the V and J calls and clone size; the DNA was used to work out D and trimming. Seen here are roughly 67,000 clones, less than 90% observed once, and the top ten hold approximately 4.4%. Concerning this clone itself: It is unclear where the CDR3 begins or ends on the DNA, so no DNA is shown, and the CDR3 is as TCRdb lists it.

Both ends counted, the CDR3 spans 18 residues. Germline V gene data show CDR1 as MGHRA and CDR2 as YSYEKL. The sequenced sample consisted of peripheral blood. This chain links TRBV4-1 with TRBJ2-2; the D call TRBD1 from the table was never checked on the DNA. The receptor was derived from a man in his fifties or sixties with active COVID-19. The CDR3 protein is CASRPLSWDNSNTGELFF.